These 2 T cell receptor beta chains originate from one sample sequenced in a study of blood T cell repertoires in COVID-19. Data came from immunoSEQ multiplex PCR; TCRdb stores just in-frame clones and leaves some out. The table lists more than 95,000 clones, roughly 84% of them singletons. Material: peripheral blood. The source of these receptors is a woman aged 80 or over with acute or convalescent COVID-19.

This clone occurred a few times. The rearrangement uses TRBV19 and TRBJ1-5; 7 bases align to TRBD1. The J segment lost 3 bases and the V segment lost 8 bases, leaving 4 bases of the junction unmatched. Germline V lookup: CDR1 LNHDA, CDR2 SQIVND (reference sequence). The CDR3 length is 13 residues. The CDR3 region is CASLQGFNQPQHF. The CDR3 nucleotides are TGTGCCAGTCTACAGGGGTTCAATCAGCCCCAGCATTTT.

The V call is TRBV4-1, the J call TRBJ2-1, with D possibly TRBD1 on 5 matching bases. V was pared by 4 bases and J by 0 bases, with 22 bases between. The germline CDR1 and CDR2 sequences are MGHRA and YSYEKL. CDR3 length equals 19 residues. The CDR3 protein is CASSPGSLRQLGSYNEQFF. CDR3 DNA: TGCGCCAGCAGCCCAGGGTCACTGAGGCAATTGGGCTCCTACAATGAGCAGTTCTTC.